Shown below are 3 T cell receptor beta chains from a single sample sequenced in a study of T cells in localized non-small cell lung cancer. TCRdb's table, derived via immunoSEQ multiplex PCR, lists solely in-frame clones and lacks some. The sample holds over 30,000 clones; roughly 88% are singletons and the top ten take roughly 2.6%. Sequences were derived from peripheral blood, sampled before any cancer treatment. These receptors were collected from a woman aged 35-75 years with stage I lung adenocarcinoma.

This clone was picked up one time. An end of the junction differs from the germline gene, which may be a read error. This sample also contains other DNA sequences that code for the same CDR3. V is TRBV7-9 and J is TRBJ1-2, with D unresolved. Looked up from germline, CDR1 is SEHNR and CDR2 is FQNEAQ (reference sequence). CDR3 length equals 16 residues. The CDR3 DNA reads TGTGCCAGCAGCTTAGCGGGAGGAACAGCAAACTATGGTTACACCTTC. Protein product: CASSLAGGTANYGYTF.

V usage is TRBV28 and J usage is TRBJ2-1; TRBD2 aligns across 8 bases. The germline V gene has CDR1 MDHEN and CDR2 SYDVKM. V shed 3 bases, J shed 10 bases, and the junction held 11 bases outside the gene matches. There are 15 residues in the CDR3. In DNA, the CDR3 is TGTGCCAGCAGTTTGGGACTAGAGGGGTTGGGAGAGCAGTTCTTC. This codes for CASSLGLEGLGEQFF.

The chain employs TRBV5-8 and TRBJ1-4; D is undetermined. Trimming left V 2 bases short and J 2 bases short, with 7 bases between. CDR1 and CDR2 from the germline V gene are SGHTS and YDEGEE. CDR3 length equals 14 residues. The CDR3 DNA is TGTGCCAGCAGCTTATCTATGACTAATGAAAAACTGTTTTTT. This gives the protein CASSLSMTNEKLFF.